This T cell receptor beta chain is from a study of blood T cell repertoires in COVID-19 (TCRdb year 2020). For context, the study as a whole: The collaborator samples originated in the United States, Italy and Spain and spanned the acute and convalescent phases of COVID-19. The material from the prospective study consisted of cDNA or gDNA derived from T cells, B-cell-depleted T cells, or PBMCs. The dataset comprised deeply sampled blood TCRbeta repertoires from subjects exposed to, actively infected with, or recovered from COVID-19. A freely available public database, intended as a resource for researchers studying the immune response to SARS-CoV-2, is where the repertoires were released. The samples were drawn from two sources: the first 160 participants of the ongoing ImmuneRACE study, and 1,254 subjects contributed by 6 global collaborators. Nearly every sample came with metadata listing a de-identified subject ID, COVID-19 status, age in years and sex. HLA class I and class II types, where available, came from metadata supplied by the sample provider rather than from assay-based typing.

The investigation overall reported the following: Clinical and demographic metadata were provided uncurated, with the amount varying by source and participant.

From the cysteine through the phenylalanine, the CDR3 covers 15 amino acids. Of the read, only the CDR3 DNA is kept; its 45 bases are in frame from base 1. V is clipped by 0 bases and J by 8 bases, and the sequence between their germline boundaries is 16 bases long. The germline V gene (reference sequence) sets CDR1 to SEHNR and CDR2 to FQNEAQ. In the prospective study, participants were roughly 18 to 95 years old, resided in about two dozen geographic areas of the United States, and were enrolled through a virtual design. In the prospective study, cohorts were assigned on the basis of participant-reported clinical history obtained from a screening survey and a study questionnaire. For ImmuneRACE Cohort 3, a participant was defined as recovered based on two consecutive negative NP/OP PCR tests, clearance by a healthcare professional, or resolution of symptoms. In the prospective study, whole blood, serum and a nasopharyngeal or oropharyngeal swab were collected from each participant by mobile phlebotomists. Additional blood draws and questionnaires over an approximately two-month period could optionally be provided by prospective study participants. Before DNA extraction, blood samples from the prospective study were shipped at room temperature or frozen.

On this clone: Its antigen is not yet known. It has no much larger one-base neighbor in the sample; base qualities were not kept.

TCRbeta CDR3 regions were amplified from genomic DNA by means of the immunoSEQ Assay, a bias-controlled multiplex PCR. The authors processed their data as follows. The number of nucleated cells in each sample was estimated by amplification of reference gene primers within the assay. Sequence reads were collapsed and filtered to measure the absolute abundance of every unique TCRbeta CDR3 rearrangement. Productive Simpson clonality was computed per sample as the square root of Simpson's diversity index over productive rearrangements. TCRdb obtained this table from immuneACCESS and retained in-frame rearrangements with V and J assigned. These tables miss some clones; where compared with another copy, unresolved V genes account for less than half of the shortfall, and the remainder is unexplained. That table gives V, J and clone size, and the DNA gave D and trimming. The sample yields about 310,000 clones; just under 90% were counted once. The ten largest clones take up roughly a tenth of the sample.

The sequenced material came from PBMCs or T cells enriched from blood (not recorded which). This TCR was sampled from a woman aged 25-40 years who had recovered from COVID-19. This sequence uses TRBV7-9 and TRBJ1-2; there is no confident call for the D gene. The nucleotide sequence is TGTGCCAGCAGCTTAGCGGACTGGGTCCCGGGGGGCTACACCTTC. It is translated as CASSLADWVPGGYTF.